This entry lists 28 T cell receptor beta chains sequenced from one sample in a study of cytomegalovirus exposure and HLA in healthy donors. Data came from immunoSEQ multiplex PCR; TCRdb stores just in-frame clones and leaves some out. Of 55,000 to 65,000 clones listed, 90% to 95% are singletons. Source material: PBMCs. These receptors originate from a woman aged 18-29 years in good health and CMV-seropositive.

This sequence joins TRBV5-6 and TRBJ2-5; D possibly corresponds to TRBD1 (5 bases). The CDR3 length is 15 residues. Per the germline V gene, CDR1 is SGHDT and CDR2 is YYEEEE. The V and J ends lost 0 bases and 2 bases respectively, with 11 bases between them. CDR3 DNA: TGTGCCAGCAGCTTGGTTTCAGGGATACAAGAGACCCAGTACTTC. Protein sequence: CASSLVSGIQETQYF. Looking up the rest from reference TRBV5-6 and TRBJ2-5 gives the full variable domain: DAGVTQSPTHLIKTRGQQVTLRCSPKSGHDTVSWYQQALGQGPQFIFQYYEEEERQRGNFPDRFSGHQFPNYSSELNVNALLLGDSALYLCASSLVSGIQETQYFGPGTRLLVL.

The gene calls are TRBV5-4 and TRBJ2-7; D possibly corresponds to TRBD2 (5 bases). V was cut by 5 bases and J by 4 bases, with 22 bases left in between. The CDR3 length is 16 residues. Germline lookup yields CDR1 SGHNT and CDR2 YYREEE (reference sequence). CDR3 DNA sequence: TGTGCCAGCAGATCCGCCGCACCGGGAAAACCTTACGAGCAGTACTTC. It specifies CASRSAAPGKPYEQYF.

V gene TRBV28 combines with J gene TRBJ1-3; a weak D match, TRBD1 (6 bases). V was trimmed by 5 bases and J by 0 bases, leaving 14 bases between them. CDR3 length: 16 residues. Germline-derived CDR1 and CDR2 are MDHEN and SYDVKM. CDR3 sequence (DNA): TGTGCCAGCAGTCCCCCGACAGGACGCTCTGGAAACACCATATATTTT. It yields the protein CASSPPTGRSGNTIYF.

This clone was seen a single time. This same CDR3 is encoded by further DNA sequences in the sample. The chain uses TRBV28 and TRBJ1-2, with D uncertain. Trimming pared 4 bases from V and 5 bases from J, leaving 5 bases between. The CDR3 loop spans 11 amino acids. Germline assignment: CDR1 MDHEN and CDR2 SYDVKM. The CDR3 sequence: CASSSSYGYTF. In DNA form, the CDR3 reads TGTGCCAGCAGTTCGTCGTATGGCTACACCTTC.

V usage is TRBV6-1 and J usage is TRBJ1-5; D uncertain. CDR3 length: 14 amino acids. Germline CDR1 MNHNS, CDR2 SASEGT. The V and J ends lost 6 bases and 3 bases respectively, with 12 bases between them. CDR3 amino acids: CASRSGFYNQPQHF. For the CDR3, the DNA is TGTGCCAGCAGGTCGGGTTTCTACAATCAGCCCCAGCATTTT.

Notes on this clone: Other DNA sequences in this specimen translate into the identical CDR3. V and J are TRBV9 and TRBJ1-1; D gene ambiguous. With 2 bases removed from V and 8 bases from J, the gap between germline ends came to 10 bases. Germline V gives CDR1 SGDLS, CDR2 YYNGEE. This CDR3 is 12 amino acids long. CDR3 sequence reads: CASSVVETEAFF. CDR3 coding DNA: TGTGCCAGCAGCGTTGTGGAGACCGAAGCTTTCTTT.

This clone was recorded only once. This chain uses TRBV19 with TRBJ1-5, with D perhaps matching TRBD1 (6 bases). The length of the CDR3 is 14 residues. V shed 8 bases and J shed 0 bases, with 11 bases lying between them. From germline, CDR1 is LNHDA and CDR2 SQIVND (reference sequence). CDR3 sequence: CASCLQGSNQPQHF. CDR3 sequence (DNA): TGTGCCAGTTGCTTACAGGGTAGCAATCAGCCCCAGCATTTT.

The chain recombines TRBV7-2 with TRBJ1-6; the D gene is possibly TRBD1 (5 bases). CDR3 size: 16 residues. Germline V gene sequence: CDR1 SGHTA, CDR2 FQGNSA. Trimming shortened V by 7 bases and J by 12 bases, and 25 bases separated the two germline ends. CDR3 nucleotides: TGTGCCAGCAATTATGGGCCAAACCCGACAGTGGGACCCCTCCACTTT. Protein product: CASNYGPNPTVGPLHF. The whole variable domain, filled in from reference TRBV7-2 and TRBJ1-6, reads GAGVSQSPSNKVTEKGKDVELRCDPISGHTALYWYRQSLGQGLEFLIYFQGNSAPDKSGLPSDRFSAERTGGSVSTLTIQRTQQEDSAVYLCASNYGPNPTVGPLHFGNGTRLTVT.

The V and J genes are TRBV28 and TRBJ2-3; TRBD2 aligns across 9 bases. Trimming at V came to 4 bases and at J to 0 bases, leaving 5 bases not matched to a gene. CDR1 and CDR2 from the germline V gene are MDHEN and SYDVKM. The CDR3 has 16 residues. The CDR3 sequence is CASSSPTSGSTDTQYF. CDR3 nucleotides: TGTGCCAGCAGTTCCCCGACTAGCGGCAGCACAGATACGCAGTATTTT.

The CDR3 DNA reads TGTGCCAGCACCGGACAGGGTATGAACACTGAAGCTTTCTTT. This sequence encodes CASTGQGMNTEAFF. V gene TRBV6-5 combines with J gene TRBJ1-1, with TRBD1 matching 8 bases. Trimming at V came to 7 bases and at J to 0 bases, leaving 4 bases not matched to a gene. Per germline, CDR1 MNHEY and CDR2 SVGAGI. This CDR3 spans 14 amino acids.

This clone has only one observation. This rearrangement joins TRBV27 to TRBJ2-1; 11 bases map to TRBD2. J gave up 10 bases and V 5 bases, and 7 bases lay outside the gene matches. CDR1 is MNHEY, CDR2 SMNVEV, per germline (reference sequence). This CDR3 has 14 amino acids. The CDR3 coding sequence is TGTGCCAGCAGTCCGAGGACTAGCGGGTCCGAGCAGTTCTTC. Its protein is CASSPRTSGSEQFF.

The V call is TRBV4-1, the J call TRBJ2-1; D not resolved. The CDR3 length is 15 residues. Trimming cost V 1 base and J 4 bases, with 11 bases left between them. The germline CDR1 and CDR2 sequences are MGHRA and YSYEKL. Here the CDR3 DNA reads TGCGCCAGCAGCCAAGCCGTCCCCTTTTACAATGAGCAGTTCTTC. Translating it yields CASSQAVPFYNEQFF.

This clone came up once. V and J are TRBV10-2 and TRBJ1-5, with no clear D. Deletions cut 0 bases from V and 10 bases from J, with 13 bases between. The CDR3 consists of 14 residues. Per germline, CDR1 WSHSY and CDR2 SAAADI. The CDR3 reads CASSESTDFSPQHF. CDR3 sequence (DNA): TGCGCCAGCAGTGAGTCGACGGACTTTTCTCCCCAGCATTTT.

The CDR3 sequence: CATSRDSFEGNTIYF. CDR3 in DNA: TGTGCCACCAGCAGAGACTCATTCGAGGGAAACACCATATATTTT. The chain is built from TRBV15 and TRBJ1-3; D unresolved. The CDR3 is made up of 15 amino acids. From germline, CDR1 is LNHNV and CDR2 YYDKDF (reference sequence). V was trimmed by 0 bases and J by 4 bases, leaving 10 bases between them.

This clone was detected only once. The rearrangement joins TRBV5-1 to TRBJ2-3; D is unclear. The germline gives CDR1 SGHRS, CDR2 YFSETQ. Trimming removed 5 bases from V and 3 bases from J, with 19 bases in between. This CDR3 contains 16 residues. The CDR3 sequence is CASRNLRYEWTDTQYF. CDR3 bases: TGCGCCAGCAGAAACCTCAGGTATGAGTGGACAGATACGCAGTATTTT.

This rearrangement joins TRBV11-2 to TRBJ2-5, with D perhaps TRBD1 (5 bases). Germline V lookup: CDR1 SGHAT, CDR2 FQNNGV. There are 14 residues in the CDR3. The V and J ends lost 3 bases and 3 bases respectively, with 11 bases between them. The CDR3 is CASSFHDREETQYF. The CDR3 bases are TGTGCCAGCAGCTTTCACGACAGAGAAGAGACCCAGTACTTC. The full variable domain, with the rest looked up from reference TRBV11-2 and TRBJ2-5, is EAGVAQSPRYKIIEKRQSVAFWCNPISGHATLYWYQQILGQGPKLLIQFQNNGVVDDSQLPKDRFSAERLKGVDSTLKIQPAKLEDSAVYLCASSFHDREETQYFGPGTRLLVL.

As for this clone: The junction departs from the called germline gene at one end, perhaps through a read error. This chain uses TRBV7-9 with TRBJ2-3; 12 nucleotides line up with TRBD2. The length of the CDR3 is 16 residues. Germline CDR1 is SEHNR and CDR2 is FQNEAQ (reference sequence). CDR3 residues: CASSFASGGATYTQYF. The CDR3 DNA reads TGTGCCAGCAGCTTCGCTAGCGGGGGGGCCACATATACGCAGTATTTT.

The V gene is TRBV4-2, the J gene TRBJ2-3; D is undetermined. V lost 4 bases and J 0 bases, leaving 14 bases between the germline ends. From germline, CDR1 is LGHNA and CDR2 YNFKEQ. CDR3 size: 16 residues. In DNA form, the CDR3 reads TGTGCCAGCAGCCCTCGAGATGCCCCTAGCACAGATACGCAGTATTTT. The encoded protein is CASSPRDAPSTDTQYF.

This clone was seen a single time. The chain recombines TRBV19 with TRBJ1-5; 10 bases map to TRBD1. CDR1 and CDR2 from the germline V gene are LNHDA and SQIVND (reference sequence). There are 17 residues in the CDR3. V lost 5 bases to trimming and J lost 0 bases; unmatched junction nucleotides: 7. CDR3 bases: TGTGCCAGTAGTCCGTGGACAGGGGGTTATAGCAATCAGCCCCAGCATTTT. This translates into CASSPWTGGYSNQPQHF.

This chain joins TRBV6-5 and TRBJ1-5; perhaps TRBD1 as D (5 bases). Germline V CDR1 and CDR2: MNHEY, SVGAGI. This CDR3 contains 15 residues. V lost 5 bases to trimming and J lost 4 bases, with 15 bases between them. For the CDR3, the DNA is TGTGCCAGCAGTACAACAGGACTAGGAAATCAGCCCCAGCATTTT. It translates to CASSTTGLGNQPQHF.

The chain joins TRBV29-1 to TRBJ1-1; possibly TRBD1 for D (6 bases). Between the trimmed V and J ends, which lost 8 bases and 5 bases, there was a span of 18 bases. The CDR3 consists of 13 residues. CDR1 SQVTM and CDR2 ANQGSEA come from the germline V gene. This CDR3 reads CSFWTVDWTEAFF. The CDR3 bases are TGCAGCTTTTGGACAGTAGATTGGACTGAAGCTTTCTTT.

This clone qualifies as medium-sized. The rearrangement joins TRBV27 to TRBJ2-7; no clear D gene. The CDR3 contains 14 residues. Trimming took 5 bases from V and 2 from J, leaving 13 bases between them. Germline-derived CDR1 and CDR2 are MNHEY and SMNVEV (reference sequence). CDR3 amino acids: CASSVRNPPYEQYF. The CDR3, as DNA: TGTGCCAGCAGTGTCAGGAACCCCCCCTACGAGCAGTACTTC.

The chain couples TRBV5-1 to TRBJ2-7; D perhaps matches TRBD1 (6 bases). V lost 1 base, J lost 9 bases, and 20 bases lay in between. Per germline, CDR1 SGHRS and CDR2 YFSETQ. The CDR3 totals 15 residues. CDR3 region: CASSLREGQSYLQYF. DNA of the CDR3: TGCGCCAGCAGCTTGCGGGAAGGACAGAGCTACCTGCAGTACTTC.

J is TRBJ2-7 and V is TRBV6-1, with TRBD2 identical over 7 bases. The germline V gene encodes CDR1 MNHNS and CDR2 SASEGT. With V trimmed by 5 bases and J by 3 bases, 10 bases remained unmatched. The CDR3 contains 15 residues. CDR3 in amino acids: CASSLPRDYRYEQYF. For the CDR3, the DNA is TGTGCCAGCAGTCTCCCCCGGGACTACCGCTACGAGCAGTACTTC.

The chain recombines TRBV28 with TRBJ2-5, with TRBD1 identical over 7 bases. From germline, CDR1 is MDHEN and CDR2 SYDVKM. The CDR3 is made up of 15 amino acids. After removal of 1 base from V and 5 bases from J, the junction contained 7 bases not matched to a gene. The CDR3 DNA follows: TGTGCCAGCAGTTTATACAGGGGCGGAGAGGAGACCCAGTACTTC. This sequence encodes CASSLYRGGEETQYF.

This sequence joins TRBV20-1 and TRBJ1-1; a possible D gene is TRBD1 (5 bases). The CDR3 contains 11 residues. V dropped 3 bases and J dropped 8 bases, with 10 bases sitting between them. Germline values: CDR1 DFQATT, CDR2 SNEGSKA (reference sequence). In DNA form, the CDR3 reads TGCAGTGCTAGTCAGGGTCACGAAGCTTTCTTT. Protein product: CSASQGHEAFF.

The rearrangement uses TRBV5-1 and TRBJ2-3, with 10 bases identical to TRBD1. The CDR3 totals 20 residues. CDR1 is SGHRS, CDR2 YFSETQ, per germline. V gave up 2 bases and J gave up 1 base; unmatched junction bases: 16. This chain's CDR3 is CASSFTSGTGVIRGTDTQYF. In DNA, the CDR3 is TGCGCCAGCAGCTTTACGTCCGGGACAGGGGTTATTCGGGGCACAGATACGCAGTATTTT.

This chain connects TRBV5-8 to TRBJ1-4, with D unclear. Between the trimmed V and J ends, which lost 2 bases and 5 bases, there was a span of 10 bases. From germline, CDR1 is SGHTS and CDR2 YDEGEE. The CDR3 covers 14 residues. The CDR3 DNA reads TGTGCCAGCAGCTTCCGTGACTCAAATGAAAAACTGTTTTTT. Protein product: CASSFRDSNEKLFF.